The clone carrying this TCR beta chain appeared once. CDR1 and CDR2 (germline): SEHNR, FQNEAQ (reference sequence). The V end was cut by 2 bases, the J end by 1 base, with 14 bases between. The CDR3 has 16 residues. This sample is part of a study of blood T cell repertoires in COVID-19. Study-wide background: Acute and convalescent COVID-19 samples came from the United States, Italy and Spain. In each case, the material was cDNA or gDNA derived from T cells, B-cell-depleted T cells, or PBMCs.

Methods used by the authors: Reference gene primer amplification in the assay estimated nucleated cell counts. Sequencing was performed with immunoSEQ multiplex PCR; in TCRdb, only in-frame clones are kept and a portion is missing. That table furnishes V, J and clone size, whereas the DNA furnished D and trimming. The sample lists roughly 100,000 clones, 75% to 95% seen once, with around 6% in the top ten. Material: peripheral blood. This receptor was identified in a human donor in a cohort sampled during active COVID-19. The chain is built from TRBV7-9 and TRBJ1-1; D is unclear. The CDR3: CASSLPGGSGNTEAFF. The CDR3 coding sequence is TGTGCCAGCAGCTTACCAGGAGGATCGGGGAACACTGAAGCTTTCTTT.